This T cell receptor (beta chain) was captured by sequencing in a study of blood T cell repertoires in COVID-19. CDR3 size: 12 residues. Losses at the gene ends were 7 bases for V and 11 bases for J; bases not matched to a gene: 5. The germline CDR1 and CDR2 sequences are SNHLY and FYNNEI. This clone was recorded once. Generated by immunoSEQ multiplex PCR, the TCRdb table keeps only in-frame clones and is missing some. Among about 270,000 clones listed, 80% to 90% were seen once. The sequencing input was PBMCs or T cells enriched from blood (not recorded which). The chain employs TRBV2 and TRBJ1-6; TRBD1 matches 7 bases. This receptor was taken from a woman between 18 and 30 years old who had recovered from COVID-19. CDR3: CASTPTGAPLHF. CDR3 sequence (DNA): TGTGCCAGCACCCCAACAGGGGCACCCCTCCACTTT. Variable domain in full (rest from reference TRBV2 and TRBJ1-6): EPEVTQTPSHQVTQMGQEVILRCVPISNHLYFYWYRQILGQKVEFLVSFYNNEISEKSEIFDDQFSVERPDGSNFTLKIRSTKLEDSAMYFCASTPTGAPLHFGNGTRLTVT.